This paragraph covers one T cell receptor (beta chain) sequence. Its antigen is unidentified. The sample originates from a study of identical twins' blood T cells. V lost 3 bases to trimming and J lost 9 bases; unmatched junction nucleotides: 13. The CDR3 sequence is 15 residues long. Germline-derived CDR1 and CDR2 are DFQATT and SNEGSKA (reference sequence). Study observations and caveats: Abundant TCRbeta CDR3s overlapped more between twins than with unrelated donors.

TCR cDNA libraries were made from RNA using a previously described, modified protocol. Per the original methods: Per-library CDR3 reads ranged about 2.2 to 4 million; clonotypes, ~85,000 to ~500,000. Each CDR3 protein gets one entry after TCRdb re-called the 5' RACE reads with MiXCR. Clone size and V and J calls follow TCRdb, not the original study. The sample carries hundreds of thousands of distinct CDR3 sequences, more than 25% recorded once. The chain joins TRBV20-1 to TRBJ2-1; 8 bases agree with TRBD2. Sequences were obtained from PBMCs. This receptor was taken from a woman aged 18 to 49 in good health. The chain's CDR3 is CSASHLGRAYGEQFF. CDR3 nucleotide sequence: TGCAGTGCTAGCCACCTCGGGAGGGCCTACGGTGAGCAGTTCTTC.